This is a list of T cell receptor beta chains from one sample in a study of human T cells and chemical hapten exposure. TCRdb passed the RACE reads through MiXCR, listing each CDR3 protein once. Of over 150,000 distinct CDR3 sequences listed, 25% to 35% are singletons. The sequences come from whole blood, collected in connection with sensitization to the hapten diphenylcyclopropenone (DPC). The receptor source for this set is a woman under 30 with alopecia areata. Some clones in this sample may be carry-over from other donors' samples. Each CDR3 is given with its conserved first and last residue. The D gene is left open where the match is weak. The listing skips clone size in some rows; elsewhere it reads once, few, many or a size class.

TRBV4-3	TRBJ2-7	many	TRBD1	CASSQSGTGSYEQYF	TGCGCCAGCAGCCAGTCCGGGACAGGGTCTTACGAGCAGTACTTC
TRBV7-3	TRBJ2-2	many	TRBD1	CASKYRGGTGVVRTGELFF	TGTGCCAGCAAATATCGAGGTGGGACAGGGGTTGTGCGGACCGGGGAGCTGTTTTTT
TRBV3-1	TRBJ2-2	.	TRBD2	CASSPGTTRGELFF	TGTGCCAGCAGCCCCGGGACTACCAGGGGGGAGCTGTTTTTT
TRBV2	TRBJ1-2	.	.	CASKMDGTNYGYTF	TGTGCCAGCAAGATGGACGGAACTAACTATGGCTACACCTTC
TRBV5-1	TRBJ2-1	few	TRBD2	CASSLALAGGYNEQFF	TGCGCCAGCAGCTTGGCGCTAGCGGGGGGCTACAATGAGCAGTTCTTC
TRBV28	TRBJ1-1	few	TRBD1	CASSSTSGGLRAFF	TGTGCCAGCAGTTCAACCTCAGGGGGATTAAGAGCTTTCTTT
TRBV20-1	TRBJ1-5	.	.	CSATDSNQPQHF	TGCAGTGCTACCGATAGCAATCAGCCCCAGCATTTT
TRBV29-1	TRBJ2-5	.	TRBD2	CSVEKRERETQYF	TGCAGCGTTGAGAAGCGGGAAAGAGAGACCCAGTACTTC
TRBV4-2	TRBJ1-1	few	.	CASSQPQGNTEAFF	TGTGCCAGCAGCCAACCACAGGGGAACACTGAAGCTTTCTTT
TRBV2	TRBJ2-1	few	TRBD2	CASSRLAGQNNEQFF	TGTGCCAGCAGTCGTCTAGCGGGACAAAACAATGAGCAGTTCTTC
TRBV7-9	TRBJ2-7	few	.	CANFREQYF	TGTGCCAACTTTCGCGAGCAGTACTTC
TRBV11-2	TRBJ2-5	many	.	CASSLDGEEYQETQYF	TGTGCCAGCAGCTTAGATGGAGAGGAGTACCAAGAGACCCAGTACTTC
TRBV4-3	TRBJ2-7	few	.	CASSQDYGTSYEQYF	TGCGCCAGCAGCCAAGATTACGGGACGTCCTACGAGCAGTACTTC
TRBV3-1	TRBJ2-7	many	.	CASSQGAGRYEQYF	TGTGCCAGCAGCCAAGGGGCGGGAAGATACGAGCAGTACTTC
TRBV5-1	TRBJ2-1	.	.	CASSLADREFF	TGCGCCAGCAGCTTGGCCGACCGGGAGTTCTTC
TRBV20-1	TRBJ2-7	few	.	CSASNYEQYF	TGCAGTGCTAGCAATTACGAGCAGTACTTC
TRBV20-1	TRBJ2-5	few	TRBD2	CSRTSGGTQETQYF	TGCAGCAGGACTAGCGGGGGAACGCAAGAGACCCAGTACTTC
TRBV4-1	TRBJ2-1	.	.	CASSQGGGNNEQFF	TGCGCCAGCAGCCAAGGCGGAGGGAACAATGAGCAGTTCTTC
TRBV7-2	TRBJ2-7	few	.	CASSKQATKTYEQYF	TGTGCCAGCAGCAAACAGGCGACAAAGACCTACGAGCAGTACTTC
TRBV7-2	TRBJ2-3	few	.	CAPTLSPEDTDTQYF	TGTGCCCCAACCCTGAGCCCCGAGGACACAGATACGCAGTATTTT
TRBV12-3/TRBV12-4	TRBJ2-5	few	.	CASSLGGPPEETQYF	TGTGCCAGCAGTTTAGGTGGGCCACCAGAAGAGACCCAGTACTTC
TRBV9	TRBJ1-6	few	.	CASSEPPGEVNSPLHF	TGTGCCAGCAGCGAACCGCCAGGGGAAGTGAATTCACCCCTCCACTTT
TRBV6-5	TRBJ2-2	.	TRBD1	CATGGSNTGELFF	TGTGCTACAGGGGGCTCCAACACCGGGGAGCTGTTTTTT
TRBV29-1	TRBJ2-7	many	.	CSVDRVGGGEYF	TGCAGCGTTGATAGAGTGGGAGGAGGCGAGTACTTC
TRBV29-1	TRBJ2-3	.	.	CSVRQGDTQYF	TGCAGCGTTCGGCAGGGGGATACGCAGTATTTT
TRBV27	TRBJ2-2	.	TRBD2	CASSELAGAGELFF	TGTGCCAGCAGTGAGCTAGCGGGAGCCGGGGAGCTGTTTTTT
TRBV29-1	TRBJ1-4	few	TRBD1	CSVGQGAANEKLFF	TGCAGCGTTGGGCAGGGGGCGGCTAATGAAAAACTGTTTTTT
TRBV4-3	TRBJ1-2	.	TRBD1	CASSQDLQGIPYGYTF	TGCGCCAGCAGCCAAGATCTACAGGGGATCCCTTATGGCTACACCTTC
TRBV7-8	TRBJ1-1	.	.	CASSLSGRQNTEAFF	TGTGCCAGCAGCTTAAGTGGCAGACAGAACACTGAAGCTTTCTTT
TRBV6-5	TRBJ1-4	few	.	CASSSPGSGDEKLFF	TGTGCCAGCAGTTCCCCAGGATCAGGGGACGAAAAACTGTTTTTT
TRBV9	TRBJ1-3	.	.	CASSVGSGNTIYF	TGTGCCAGCAGCGTAGGCTCTGGAAACACCATATATTTT
TRBV4-3	TRBJ1-1	.	.	CASSRLQGITEAFF	TGCGCCAGCAGTCGATTGCAGGGGATCACTGAAGCTTTCTTT
TRBV7-2	TRBJ2-1	.	TRBD2	CASSQDGTRNEQFF	TGTGCCAGCAGCCAGGACGGGACTAGGAATGAGCAGTTCTTC
TRBV20-1	TRBJ2-7	.	.	CSARVTGTNESWIYEQYF	TGCAGTGCTAGAGTTACCGGGACCAATGAATCGTGGATCTACGAGCAGTACTTC
TRBV11-2	TRBJ2-4	.	TRBD2	CASSGSGTSGANIQYF	TGTGCCAGCAGCGGCTCCGGGACTAGCGGGGCAAACATTCAGTACTTC
TRBV20-1	TRBJ1-2	few	.	CSARDSSNYGYTF	TGCAGTGCTAGGGACAGCTCTAACTATGGCTACACCTTC
TRBV2	TRBJ1-1	.	.	CASTPGMGTEAFF	TGTGCCAGCACTCCCGGAATGGGCACTGAAGCTTTCTTT
TRBV29-1	TRBJ2-5	many	.	CSVRPGVGETQYF	TGCAGCGTTAGACCGGGAGTCGGAGAGACCCAGTACTTC
TRBV27	TRBJ1-6	few	TRBD1	CASSRTGSSPLHF	TGTGCCAGCAGCCGGACAGGGAGTTCACCCCTCCACTTT
TRBV19	TRBJ1-5	many	.	CASSWGNNQPQHF	TGTGCCAGTAGTTGGGGGAACAATCAGCCCCAGCATTTT
TRBV4-1	TRBJ2-6	.	.	CASSQDRGGASSGANVLTF	TGCGCCAGCAGCCAAGATCGAGGGGGGGCAAGCTCTGGGGCCAACGTCCTGACTTTC
TRBV18	TRBJ2-2	once	.	CASSYRQLNTGELFF	TGTGCCAGCTCATACCGACAGTTGAACACCGGGGAGCTGTTTTTT
TRBV11-2	TRBJ2-3	few	.	CASSAAGSGADTQYF	TGTGCCAGCAGCGCAGCCGGGTCAGGGGCAGATACGCAGTATTTT
TRBV10-3	TRBJ2-7	few	.	CAISQRLDSYEQYF	TGTGCCATCTCACAGCGGTTGGACTCCTACGAGCAGTACTTC
TRBV4-1	TRBJ2-4	many	.	CASSHLVAGAKNIQYF	TGCGCCAGCAGCCACCTGGTAGCCGGGGCCAAAAACATTCAGTACTTC
TRBV5-5	TRBJ2-5	.	TRBD2	CASRRRLAQETQYF	TGTGCCAGCAGACGCCGACTAGCCCAAGAGACCCAGTACTTC
TRBV6-1	TRBJ1-5	few	TRBD1	CASSPLGQVSNQPQHF	TGTGCCAGCAGTCCGTTGGGACAGGTTAGCAATCAGCCCCAGCATTTT
TRBV7-2	TRBJ2-5	few	.	CASSDRAVPYVTQYF	TGTGCCAGCAGCGACCGGGCAGTCCCCTACGTGACCCAGTACTTC
TRBV6-2/TRBV6-3	TRBJ1-1	few	TRBD1	CASSYTGAHTEAFF	TGTGCCAGCAGTTACACAGGGGCGCACACTGAAGCTTTCTTT
TRBV7-2	TRBJ2-5	once	.	CASSPDTGPQETQYF	TGTGCCAGCAGCCCCGATACAGGGCCCCAAGAGACCCAGTACTTC
TRBV9	TRBJ2-2	many	.	CASSVARGNTGELFF	TGTGCCAGCAGCGTAGCCAGGGGGAACACCGGGGAGCTGTTTTTT
TRBV6-1	TRBJ1-4	few	.	CASSVQWGARQLFF	TGTGCCAGCAGTGTCCAATGGGGGGCTCGTCAACTGTTTTTT
TRBV20-1	TRBJ1-5	many	.	CSARAGIQPQHF	TGCAGTGCCAGAGCGGGGATTCAGCCCCAGCATTTT
TRBV12-3/TRBV12-4	TRBJ1-5	.	.	CASSLQGGQPQHF	TGTGCCAGCAGTTTACAAGGGGGTCAGCCCCAGCATTTT
TRBV13	TRBJ1-2	.	.	CASSLRMSGSRYGYTF	TGTGCCAGCAGCCTCCGGATGTCGGGATCCCGCTATGGCTACACCTTC